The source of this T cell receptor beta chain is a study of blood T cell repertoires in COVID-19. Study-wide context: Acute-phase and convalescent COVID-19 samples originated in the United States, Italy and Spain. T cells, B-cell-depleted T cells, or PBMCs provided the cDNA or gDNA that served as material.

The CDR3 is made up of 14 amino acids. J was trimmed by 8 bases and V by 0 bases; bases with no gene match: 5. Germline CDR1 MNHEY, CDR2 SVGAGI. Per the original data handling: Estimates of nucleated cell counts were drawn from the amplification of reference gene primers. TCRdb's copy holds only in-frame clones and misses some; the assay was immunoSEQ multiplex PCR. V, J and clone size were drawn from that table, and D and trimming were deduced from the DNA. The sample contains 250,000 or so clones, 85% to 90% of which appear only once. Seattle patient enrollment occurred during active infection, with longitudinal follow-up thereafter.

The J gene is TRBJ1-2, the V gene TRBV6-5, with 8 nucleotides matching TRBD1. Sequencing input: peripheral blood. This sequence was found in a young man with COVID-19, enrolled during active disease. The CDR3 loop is CASSYSQGARGYTF. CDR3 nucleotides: TGTGCCAGCAGTTACTCCCAGGGGGCGCGAGGCTACACCTTC.